This T cell receptor (beta chain) derives from a study of cytomegalovirus exposure and HLA in healthy donors. PCR employed 60 Vbeta and 13 Jbeta primers. Assay: immunoSEQ multiplex PCR; the TCRdb copy retains only in-frame clones and omits some. The table lists 90,000 to 110,000 clones, more than 60% of them singletons. As concerns this clone: Its antigen is unidentified.

The CDR3 has 15 amino acids. The J segment lost 2 bases and the V segment lost 5 bases, leaving 4 bases of the junction unmatched. Germline V gene sequence: CDR1 SEHNR, CDR2 FQNEAQ (reference sequence). Findings of the study overall: The study labeled about 160 TCR beta chains cytomegalovirus-associated.

The chain joins TRBV7-9 to TRBJ2-1, with 9 bases that match TRBD1. This TCR was recovered from a woman in her forties in good health and CMV-seropositive. Sequencing was done on a sample of PBMCs. The CDR3 bases are TGTGCCAGCAGCCCAACAGGGGGCACCTACAATGAGCAGTTCTTC. Protein sequence: CASSPTGGTYNEQFF.